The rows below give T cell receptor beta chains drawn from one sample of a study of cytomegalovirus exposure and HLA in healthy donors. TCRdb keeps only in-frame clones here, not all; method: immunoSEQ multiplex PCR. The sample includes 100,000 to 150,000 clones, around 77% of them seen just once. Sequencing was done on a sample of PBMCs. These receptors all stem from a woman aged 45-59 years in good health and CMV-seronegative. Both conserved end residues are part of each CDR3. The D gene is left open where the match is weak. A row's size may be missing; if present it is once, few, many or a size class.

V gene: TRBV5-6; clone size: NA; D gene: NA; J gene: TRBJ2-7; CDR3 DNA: TGTGCCAGCAGCGTCCCCGGGACAACCTACGAGCAGTACTTC; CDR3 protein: CASSVPGTTYEQYF
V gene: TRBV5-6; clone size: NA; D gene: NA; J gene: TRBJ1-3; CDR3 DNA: TGTGCCAGCAGCTTAGGCTATACTACTCTCTCTGGAAACACCATATATTTT; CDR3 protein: CASSLGYTTLSGNTIYF
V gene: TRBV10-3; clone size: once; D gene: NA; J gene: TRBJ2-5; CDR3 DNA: TGTGCCATCAGTGACAGGGCAGAGACCCAGTACTTC; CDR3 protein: CAISDRAETQYF
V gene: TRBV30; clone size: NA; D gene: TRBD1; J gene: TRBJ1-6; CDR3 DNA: TGTGCCTGGACCCGGACAGGGGGGGGATCACCCCTCCACTTT; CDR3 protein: CAWTRTGGGSPLHF
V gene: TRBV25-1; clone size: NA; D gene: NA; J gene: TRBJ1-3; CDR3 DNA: TGTGCCAGCAGTGAGCCGGGGGGCACCATATATTTT; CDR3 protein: CASSEPGGTIYF
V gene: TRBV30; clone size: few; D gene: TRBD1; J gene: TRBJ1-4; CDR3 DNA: TGTGCCTGGAGTGGGGGTGGGACAGGGAGGGAAACTAATGAAAAACTGTTTTTT; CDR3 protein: CAWSGGGTGRETNEKLFF
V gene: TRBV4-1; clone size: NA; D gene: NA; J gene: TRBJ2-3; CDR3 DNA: TGCGCCAGCAGCCAAGATTCGAGGAGCACAGATACGCAGTATTTT; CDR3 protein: CASSQDSRSTDTQYF
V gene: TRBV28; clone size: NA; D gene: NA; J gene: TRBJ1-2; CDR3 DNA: TGTGCCAGCAGTCCCGGGGGGTATGGCTACACCTTC; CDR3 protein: CASSPGGYGYTF
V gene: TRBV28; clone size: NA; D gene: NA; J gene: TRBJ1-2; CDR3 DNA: TGTGCCATCAGGGCGGGGGCGCAAGAAGGGTATGGCTACACCTTC; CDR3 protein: CAIRAGAQEGYGYTF
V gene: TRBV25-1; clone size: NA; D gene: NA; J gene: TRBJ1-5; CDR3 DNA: TGTGCCAGCAGTGGGACAGCCGCATCGCAGCCCCAGCATTTT; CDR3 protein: CASSGTAASQPQHF
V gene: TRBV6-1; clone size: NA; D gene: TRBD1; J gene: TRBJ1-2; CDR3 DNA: TGTGCCAGCAGCCCGGGACAGGGGAACTATGGCTACACCTTC; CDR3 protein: CASSPGQGNYGYTF
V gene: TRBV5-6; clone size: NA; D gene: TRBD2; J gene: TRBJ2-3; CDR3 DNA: TGTGCCAGCAGCCTAATCTTGGGGACTAGCGGTACAGATACGCAGTATTTT; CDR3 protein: CASSLILGTSGTDTQYF
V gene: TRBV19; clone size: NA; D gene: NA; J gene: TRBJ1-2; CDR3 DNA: TGTGCCAGTAGTAAGGTGGCAGGGAACTACAACTATGGCTACACCTTC; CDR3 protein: CASSKVAGNYNYGYTF
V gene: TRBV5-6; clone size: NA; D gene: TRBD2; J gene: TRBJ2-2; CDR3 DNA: TGTGCCAGCAGCTTGGCGGGGGGCACCGGGGAGCTGTTTTTT; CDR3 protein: CASSLAGGTGELFF
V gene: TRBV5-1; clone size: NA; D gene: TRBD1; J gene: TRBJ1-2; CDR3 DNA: TGCGCCAGCAGACAAGAACAGGGGAGCTATGGCTACACCTTC; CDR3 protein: CASRQEQGSYGYTF
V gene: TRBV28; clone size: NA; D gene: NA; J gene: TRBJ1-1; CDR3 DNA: TGTGCCAGCAAATCGGGCACTGAAGCTTTCTTT; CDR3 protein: CASKSGTEAFF
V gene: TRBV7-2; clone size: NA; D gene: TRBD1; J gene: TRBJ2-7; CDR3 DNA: TGTGCCAGCAGCTCGCCGGGACAGGGGGCTGGGGAGCAGTACTTC; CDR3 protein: CASSSPGQGAGEQYF
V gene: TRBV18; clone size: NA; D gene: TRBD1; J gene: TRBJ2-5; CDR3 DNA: TGTGCCAGCACCCCGGGGGACAGGGGGCGCGGAGAGACCCAGTACTTC; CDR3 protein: CASTPGDRGRGETQYF
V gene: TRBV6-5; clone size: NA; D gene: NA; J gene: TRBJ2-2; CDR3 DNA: TGTGCCAGCAGTTACATGACACCCCTTACCGGGGAGCTGTTTTTT; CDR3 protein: CASSYMTPLTGELFF
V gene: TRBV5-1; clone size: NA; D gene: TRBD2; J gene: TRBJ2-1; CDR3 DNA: TGCGCCAGCAGCTTGGGACTAGCGGAGAACAATGAGCAGTTCTTC; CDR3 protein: CASSLGLAENNEQFF
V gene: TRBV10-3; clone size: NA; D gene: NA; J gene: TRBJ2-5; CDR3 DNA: TGTGCCATCAGTGAACCCGGCCAGCGGGAGACCCAGTACTTC; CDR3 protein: CAISEPGQRETQYF
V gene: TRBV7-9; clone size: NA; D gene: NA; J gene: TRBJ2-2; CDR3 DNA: TGTGCCGGGAAGGCAGGGGCAAACACCGGGGAGCTGTTTTTT; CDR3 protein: CAGKAGANTGELFF
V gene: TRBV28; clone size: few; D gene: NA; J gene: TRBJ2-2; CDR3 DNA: TGTGCCAGCAGTTTCAGGGCCAACACCGGGGAGCTGTTTTTT; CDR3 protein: CASSFRANTGELFF
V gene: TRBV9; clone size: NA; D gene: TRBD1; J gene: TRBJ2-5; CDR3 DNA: TGTGCCAGCAGCGGGGACAGGCAAGAGACCCAGTACTTC; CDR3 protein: CASSGDRQETQYF
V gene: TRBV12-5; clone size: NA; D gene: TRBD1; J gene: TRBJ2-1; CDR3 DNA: TGTGCTAGTGGTTTGGAACGAGGCGGGACAGGGTCCTACAATGAGCAGTTCTTC; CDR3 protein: CASGLERGGTGSYNEQFF
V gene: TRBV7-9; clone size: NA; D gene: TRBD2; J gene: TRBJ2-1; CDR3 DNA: TGTGCCAGCAGCTTAGGTCCGGGACTAGTGATTACCTACAATGAGCAGTTCTTC; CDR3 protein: CASSLGPGLVITYNEQFF
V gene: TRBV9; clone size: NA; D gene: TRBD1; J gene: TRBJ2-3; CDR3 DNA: TGTGCCAGCAGCACCTACGACAGGGGATCCACAGATACGCAGTATTTT; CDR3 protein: CASSTYDRGSTDTQYF
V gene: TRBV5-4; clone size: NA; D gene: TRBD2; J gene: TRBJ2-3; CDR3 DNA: TGTGCCAGCAGCTTCGTTGCGGGAGTTGGCACAGATACGCAGTATTTT; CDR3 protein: CASSFVAGVGTDTQYF
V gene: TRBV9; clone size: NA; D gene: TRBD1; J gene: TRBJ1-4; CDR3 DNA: TGTGCCAGCAGCGCCGGTCTCGCCAGGGGGGATGAAAAACTGTTTTTT; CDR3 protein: CASSAGLARGDEKLFF
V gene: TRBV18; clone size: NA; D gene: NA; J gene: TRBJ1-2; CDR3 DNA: TGTGCCAGCTCAACCCTGGGGGGAACGTCTGGCTACACCTTC; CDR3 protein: CASSTLGGTSGYTF
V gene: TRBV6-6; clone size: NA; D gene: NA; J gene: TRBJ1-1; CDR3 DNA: TGTGCCAGCAGTCTCTCGACAGGTAGGAACACTGAAGCTTTCTTT; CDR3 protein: CASSLSTGRNTEAFF
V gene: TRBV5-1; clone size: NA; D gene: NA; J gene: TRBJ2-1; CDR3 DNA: TGCGCCAGCAGCCCTCTTGGGGGGAGGAGCTCCTACAATGAGCAGTTCTTC; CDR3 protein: CASSPLGGRSSYNEQFF
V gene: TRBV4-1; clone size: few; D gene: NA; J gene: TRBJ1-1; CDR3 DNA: TGCGCCAGCAGCCAAGTTATTCCGGGGGAGACTGAAGCTTTCTTT; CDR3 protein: CASSQVIPGETEAFF
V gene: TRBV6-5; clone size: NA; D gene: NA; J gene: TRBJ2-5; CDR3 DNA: TGTGCCAGCAGCTCGGGATTCCAAGAGACCCAGTACTTC; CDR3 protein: CASSSGFQETQYF
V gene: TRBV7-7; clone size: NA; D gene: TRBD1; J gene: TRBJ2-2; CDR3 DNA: TGTGCTAGCAGTTCTGGACAGGGGGTGATCGGGGAGCTGTTTTTT; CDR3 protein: CASSSGQGVIGELFF
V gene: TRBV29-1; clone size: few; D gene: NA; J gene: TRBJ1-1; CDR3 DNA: TGCAGCGTGGGTGAAGGACAGTTCCTCCCTGAAGCTTTCTTT; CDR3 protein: CSVGEGQFLPEAFF
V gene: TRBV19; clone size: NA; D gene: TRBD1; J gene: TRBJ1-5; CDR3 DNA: TGTGCCAGTAGTCACCGGGACAGGACATATAGCAATCAGCCCCAGCATTTT; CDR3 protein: CASSHRDRTYSNQPQHF
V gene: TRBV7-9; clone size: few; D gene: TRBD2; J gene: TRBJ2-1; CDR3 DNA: TGTGCCAGCAGCTTAGTGAGGGCTAGCGGGAGAGATGAGCAGTTCTTC; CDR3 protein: CASSLVRASGRDEQFF
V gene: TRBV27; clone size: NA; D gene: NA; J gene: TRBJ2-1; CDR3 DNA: TGTGCCAGCAGTTTAGTCTGGGAGGGGGACAACAATGAGCAGTTCTTC; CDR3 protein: CASSLVWEGDNNEQFF
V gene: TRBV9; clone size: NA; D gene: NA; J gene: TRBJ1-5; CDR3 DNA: TGTGCCAGCAGCGTAGGGAGTCAGGGTCTTGAAGGGCCCCAGCATTTT; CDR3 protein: CASSVGSQGLEGPQHF
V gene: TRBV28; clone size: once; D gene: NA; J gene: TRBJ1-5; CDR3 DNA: TGTGCCAGTGGGGGGGTTCCCCTCAATCAGCCCCAGCATTTT; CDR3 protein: CASGGVPLNQPQHF
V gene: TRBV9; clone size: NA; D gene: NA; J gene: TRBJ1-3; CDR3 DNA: TGTGCCAGCAGCCCAATTAGCTCTGGAAACACCATATATTTT; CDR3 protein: CASSPISSGNTIYF
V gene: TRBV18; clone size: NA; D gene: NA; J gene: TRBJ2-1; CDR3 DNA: TGTGCCAGTTCACGGGACTCGATTTACAATGAGCAGTTCTTC; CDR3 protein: CASSRDSIYNEQFF
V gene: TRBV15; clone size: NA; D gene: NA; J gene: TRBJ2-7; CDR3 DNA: TGTGCCACCAGCAGACCCAACTTACAGACAGGCTCCTACGAGCAGTACTTC; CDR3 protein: CATSRPNLQTGSYEQYF
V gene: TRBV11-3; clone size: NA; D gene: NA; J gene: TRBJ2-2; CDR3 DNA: TGTGCCAGCAGCAAACTTTCTAGCACCGGGGAGCTGTTTTTT; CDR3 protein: CASSKLSSTGELFF
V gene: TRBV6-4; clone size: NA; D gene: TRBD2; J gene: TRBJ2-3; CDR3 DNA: TGTGCCAGCAGTGAGGCTGGCGGGAGGGGAACAGATACGCAGTATTTT; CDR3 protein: CASSEAGGRGTDTQYF
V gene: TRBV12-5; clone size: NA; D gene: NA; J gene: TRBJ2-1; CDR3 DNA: TGTGCTAGTGGCCCAGCGCTCAGCTCCTACAATGAGCAGTTCTTC; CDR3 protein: CASGPALSSYNEQFF
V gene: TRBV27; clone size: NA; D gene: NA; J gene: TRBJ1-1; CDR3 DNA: TGTGCCAGCAGTTTATGGGGAGACACTGAAGCTTTCTTT; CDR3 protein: CASSLWGDTEAFF